This entry describes one TCR beta chain. Its cognate antigen has yet to be identified. It has no much larger one-base neighbor in the sample; base qualities were not kept. The data stem from a study of patients and donors after allogeneic stem cell transplantation (TCRdb year 2020). The method behind the library was RT-PCR. The sequencer listed for this sample is NextSeq 550. TCRdb's own reprocessing of the public reads used fastp at Q25 and MiXCR and kept productive beta chains. Rows are combined by CDR3 protein, so each entry shows the most common genes and DNA. This sample holds roughly 960,000 distinct CDR3 sequences; 18% were observed only once. Around 6% of the sample belongs to the ten largest clones. The CDR3 goes from the cysteine to the phenylalanine over 17 residues. The read is trimmed to its CDR3 DNA, 51 bases read in frame from base 1. CDR1 and CDR2, looked up from the germline V gene, are MGHRA and YSYEKL. V gives up 4 bases and J gives up 0 bases, and the segment between their germline ends measures 16 bases.

The V gene is TRBV4-1 and the J gene is TRBJ2-4, with the D gene not confidently named. Material: blood, either unsorted or a sorted T cell fraction (not recorded which). The clonotype comes from a human donor who was either an allogeneic HSCT recipient or a stem cell or donor lymphocyte infusion donor (not recorded which). It is not recorded whose cells these are; they may come from a transplant donor. In nucleotides, the sequence is TGCGCCAGCAGCCTCGGTCCGTCTCCCGTAGCCAAAAACATTCAGTACTTC. Translated, it gives CASSLGPSPVAKNIQYF.